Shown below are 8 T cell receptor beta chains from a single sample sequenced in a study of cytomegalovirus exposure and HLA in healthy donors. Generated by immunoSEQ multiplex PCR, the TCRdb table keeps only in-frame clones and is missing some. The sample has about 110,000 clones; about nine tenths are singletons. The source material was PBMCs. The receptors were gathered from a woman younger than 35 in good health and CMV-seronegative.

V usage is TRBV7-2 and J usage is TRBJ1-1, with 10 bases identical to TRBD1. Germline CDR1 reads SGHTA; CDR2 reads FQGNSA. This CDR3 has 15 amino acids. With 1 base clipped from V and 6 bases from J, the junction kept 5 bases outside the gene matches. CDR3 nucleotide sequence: TGTGCCAGCAGCTTAGTTTCGGGACAGGGGTCTGAAGCTTTCTTT. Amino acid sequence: CASSLVSGQGSEAFF.

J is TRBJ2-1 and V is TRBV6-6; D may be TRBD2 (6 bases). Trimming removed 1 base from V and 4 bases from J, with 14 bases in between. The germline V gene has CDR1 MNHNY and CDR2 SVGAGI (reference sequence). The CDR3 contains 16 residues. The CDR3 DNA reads TGTGCCAGCAGTTACTGGGGCGGGGCGGGGTACAATGAGCAGTTCTTC. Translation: CASSYWGGAGYNEQFF.

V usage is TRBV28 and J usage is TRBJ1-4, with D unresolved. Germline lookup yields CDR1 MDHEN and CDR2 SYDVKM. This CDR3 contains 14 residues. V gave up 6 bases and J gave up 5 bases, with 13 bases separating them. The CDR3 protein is CASRDTGSNEKLFF. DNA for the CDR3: TGTGCCAGCAGAGATACGGGTTCGAATGAAAAACTGTTTTTT.

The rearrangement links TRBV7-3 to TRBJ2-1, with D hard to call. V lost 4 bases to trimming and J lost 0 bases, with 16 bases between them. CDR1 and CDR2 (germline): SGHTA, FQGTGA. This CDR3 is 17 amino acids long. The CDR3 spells CASSSALRLSSYNEQFF. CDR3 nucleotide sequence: TGTGCCAGCAGCTCGGCCTTGAGGCTGAGCTCCTACAATGAGCAGTTCTTC.

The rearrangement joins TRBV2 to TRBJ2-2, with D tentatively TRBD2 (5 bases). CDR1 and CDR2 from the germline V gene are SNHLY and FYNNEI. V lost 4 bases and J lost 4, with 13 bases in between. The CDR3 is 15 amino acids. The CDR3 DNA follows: TGTGCCAGCAGTGTCGGGGAATTTCGCACCGGGGAGCTGTTTTTT. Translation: CASSVGEFRTGELFF.

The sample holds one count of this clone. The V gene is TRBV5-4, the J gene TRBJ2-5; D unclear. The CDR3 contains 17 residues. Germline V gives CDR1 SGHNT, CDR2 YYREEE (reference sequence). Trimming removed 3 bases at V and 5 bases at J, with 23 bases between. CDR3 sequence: CASSSDKSAERPETQYF. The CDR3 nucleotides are TGTGCCAGCAGCTCGGATAAATCGGCGGAAAGGCCGGAGACCCAGTACTTC.

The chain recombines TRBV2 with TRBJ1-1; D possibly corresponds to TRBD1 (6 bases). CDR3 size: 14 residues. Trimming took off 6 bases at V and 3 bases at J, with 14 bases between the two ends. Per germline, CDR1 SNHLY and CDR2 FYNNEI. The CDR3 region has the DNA TGTGCCAGCAGCACCCACGGGGGGCACACTGAAGCTTTCTTT. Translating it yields CASSTHGGHTEAFF.

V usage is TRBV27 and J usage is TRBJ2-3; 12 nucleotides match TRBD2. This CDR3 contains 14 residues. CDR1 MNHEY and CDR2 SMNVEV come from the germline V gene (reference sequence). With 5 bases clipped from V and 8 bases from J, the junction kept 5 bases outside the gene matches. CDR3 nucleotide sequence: TGTGCCAGCAGTCTCTCGACTAGCGGGGGTACGCAGTATTTT. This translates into CASSLSTSGGTQYF.